Presented here are 20 T cell receptor beta chains from one specimen sequenced in a study of identical twins. TCRdb passed the 5' RACE reads through MiXCR, listing each CDR3 protein once. This table holds about 450,000 distinct CDR3 sequences, less than 20% found once. Material: naive T cells sorted from blood. These receptors were taken from a man in his fifties or sixties in good health.

This clonotype was counted many times. The chain links TRBV20-1 to TRBJ2-4, with 10 nucleotides matching TRBD2. Germline V gene lookup returns CDR1 DFQATT and CDR2 SNEGSKA (reference sequence). With V trimmed by 1 base and J by 3 bases, 6 bases remained unmatched. The CDR3 is 16 residues long. The DNA of the CDR3 is TGCAGTGCTAGAGTTCTAGCGGGAGTAGTCAAAAACATTCAGTACTTC. Its translation is CSARVLAGVVKNIQYF.

This clonotype showed up just a few times. V usage is TRBV20-1 and J usage is TRBJ2-5, with unresolved D. Deletions cut 0 bases from V and 1 base from J, with 6 bases between. CDR3 size: 13 residues. Germline values: CDR1 DFQATT, CDR2 SNEGSKA (reference sequence). CDR3 residues: CSARDYSQETQYF. The CDR3 coding sequence is TGCAGTGCTAGAGACTACAGCCAAGAGACCCAGTACTTC.

The chain links TRBV6-4 to TRBJ2-2; weak D call: TRBD1 (5 bases). V lost 3 bases and J 2 bases, leaving 16 bases between the germline ends. CDR1 MRHNA and CDR2 SNTAGT come from the germline V gene. This CDR3 spans 17 amino acids. The CDR3 loop is CASSEGPGQGNTGELFF. In DNA, the CDR3 is TGTGCCAGCAGTGAAGGGCCGGGTCAGGGAAACACCGGGGAGCTGTTTTTT.

This clonotype has at least ten counts. This sequence joins TRBV20-1 and TRBJ2-1; 7 bases map to TRBD2. This CDR3 spans 14 amino acids. Germline CDR1 is DFQATT and CDR2 is SNEGSKA (reference sequence). V lost 3 bases and J lost 8; bases outside the gene matches: 10. For the CDR3, the DNA is TGCAGTGCTAGTCAAGGACTAGGAACGCATGAGCAGTTCTTC. Encoded protein: CSASQGLGTHEQFF.

This clonotype was recorded many times. The V gene is TRBV30, the J gene TRBJ2-3; TRBD2 is a possible D gene (5 bases). Germline CDR1 GTSNPN, CDR2 SVGIG (reference sequence). Trimming pared 6 bases from V and 1 base from J, leaving 17 bases between. CDR3 size: 15 residues. CDR3 residues: CACSPSGSRTDTQYF. The CDR3 nucleotides are TGTGCCTGTTCACCCTCGGGAAGTCGCACAGATACGCAGTATTTT.

J is TRBJ2-5 and V is TRBV5-5; D is ambiguous. Germline loops: CDR1 SGHKS, CDR2 YYEKEE (reference sequence). V gave up 2 bases and J gave up 5 bases, with 13 bases separating them. The CDR3 covers 14 residues. Here the CDR3 DNA reads TGTGCCAGCAGCTTTTCCCCGCTCGGGGAGACCCAGTACTTC. Translating it yields CASSFSPLGETQYF.

The table lists this clonotype with many counts. V usage is TRBV7-9 and J usage is TRBJ2-1; 8 bases line up with TRBD2. Losses at the gene ends were 4 bases for V and 9 bases for J; bases not matched to a gene: 17. CDR1 is SEHNR and CDR2 is FQNEAQ in the germline V gene (reference sequence). The CDR3 extends over 17 amino acids. CDR3 loop: CASSSLLIPGLVGEQFF. The CDR3 bases are TGTGCCAGCAGCTCCCTTCTAATTCCGGGACTAGTGGGTGAGCAGTTCTTC.

This clonotype was found once. The chain has TRBV3-1 and TRBJ2-3; 9 bases agree with TRBD2. This CDR3 has 14 amino acids. CDR1 is LGHDT and CDR2 is YNNKEL in the germline V gene (reference sequence). Unmatched junction bases numbered 5, after V lost 1 base and J lost 9 bases. The CDR3, as DNA: TGTGCCAGCAGCCAAGGGCTAGCGGGACTGACGCAGTATTTT. Translated, it gives CASSQGLAGLTQYF.

The chain has TRBV28 and TRBJ2-3; D not certain. The length of the CDR3 is 13 residues. The V end lost 2 bases, the J end lost 2 bases, and 5 bases lay between the germline ends. CDR1 MDHEN and CDR2 SYDVKM come from the germline V gene. The CDR3 spells CASSLTYTDTQYF. As DNA, the CDR3 is TGTGCCAGCAGTTTAACTTACACAGATACGCAGTATTTT.

V and J are TRBV19 and TRBJ2-3; 8 bases agree with TRBD2. Germline V lookup: CDR1 LNHDA, CDR2 SQIVND (reference sequence). The trim removed 5 bases at V and 5 bases at J, leaving 6 bases unmatched. This CDR3 is 14 amino acids long. The CDR3 protein is CASSRSGRRDTQYF. The CDR3 DNA is TGTGCCAGTAGTCGGAGCGGGAGAAGAGATACGCAGTATTTT.

This clonotype has at least ten counts. The chain uses TRBV7-2 and TRBJ1-1, with a possible D match to TRBD1 (5 bases). Germline V lookup: CDR1 SGHTA, CDR2 FQGNSA. The CDR3 spans 14 residues. The V end was cut by 7 bases, the J end by 1 base, with 13 bases between. The CDR3, as DNA: TGTGCCAGCATCCTTGGGAGGGGGAACACTGAAGCTTTCTTT. Translated, it gives CASILGRGNTEAFF.

The chain joins TRBV7-8 to TRBJ1-2; 10 bases align to TRBD1. In germline, CDR1 is SGHVS, CDR2 FQNEAQ. V trimming: 8 bases; J trimming: 5 bases; junction bases outside the gene matches: 17. This CDR3 spans 17 amino acids. In DNA form, the CDR3 reads TGTGCCAGCCGAGGGGGGGGGACAGGGGTTTTTCGTTATGGCTACACCTTC. Amino acid sequence: CASRGGGTGVFRYGYTF.

This clonotype showed up many times. V is TRBV5-4 and J is TRBJ1-1; TRBD1 aligns across 7 bases. This CDR3 spans 14 amino acids. After removal of 6 bases from V and 2 bases from J, the junction contained 7 bases not matched to a gene. Per germline, CDR1 SGHNT and CDR2 YYREEE (reference sequence). The CDR3 protein is CASKRDSQNTEAFF. For the CDR3, the DNA is TGTGCCAGCAAAAGGGACAGTCAAAACACTGAAGCTTTCTTT. Supplemented by reference TRBV5-4 and TRBJ1-1, the full variable domain reads ETGVTQSPTHLIKTRGQQVTLRCSSQSGHNTVSWYQQALGQGPQFIFQYYREEENGRGNFPPRFSGLQFPNYSSELNVNALELDDSALYLCASKRDSQNTEAFFGQGTRLTVV.

This clonotype has just a few counts. The rearrangement uses TRBV20-1 and TRBJ1-1; no clear D. The CDR3 extends over 14 amino acids. V was pared by 6 bases and J by 1 base, with 15 bases between. Germline CDR1 reads DFQATT; CDR2 reads SNEGSKA (reference sequence). Written as DNA, the CDR3 is TGCAGTGCCACAACCTCGTGGGGGAACACTGAAGCTTTCTTT. Encoded protein: CSATTSWGNTEAFF.

This chain connects TRBV24-1 to TRBJ1-2, with 8 positions matching TRBD1. The CDR3 has 17 amino acids. Germline CDR1 KGHDR, CDR2 SFDVKD. V trimming: 2 bases; J trimming: 7 bases; junction bases outside the gene matches: 14. CDR3 nucleotide sequence: TGTGCCACCAGTGATTCCCGCCTGGGCCAGGGGGCTGGTGGCTACACCTTC. As protein: CATSDSRLGQGAGGYTF.

The V and J genes are TRBV19 and TRBJ2-1; 7 bases line up with TRBD2. After removal of 5 bases from V and 2 bases from J, the junction contained 12 bases not matched to a gene. Germline V gene lookup returns CDR1 LNHDA and CDR2 SQIVND (reference sequence). This CDR3 has 17 amino acids. CDR3: CASSRQKAGRPYNEQFF. In DNA, the CDR3 is TGTGCCAGTAGTCGTCAAAAAGCGGGAAGGCCCTACAATGAGCAGTTCTTC.

This clonotype was seen ten or more times. The V gene is TRBV29-1, the J gene TRBJ2-3; no definite D call. V was cut by 7 bases and J by 4 bases, with 12 bases left in between. Germline V lookup: CDR1 SQVTM, CDR2 ANQGSEA. The length of the CDR3 is 12 residues. The CDR3 DNA sequence: TGCAGCGGTCTAGTTGATTCAGATACGCAGTATTTT. It specifies CSGLVDSDTQYF.

The J gene is TRBJ2-7, the V gene TRBV4-3; TRBD1 is a possible D gene (6 bases). Trimming removed 0 bases from V and 4 bases from J, with 28 bases in between. Germline V gene lookup returns CDR1 LGHNA and CDR2 YSLEER. The CDR3 has 20 amino acids. The CDR3: CASSQDHGTSGFVGIYEQYF. In nucleotides, the CDR3 is TGCGCCAGCAGCCAAGACCACGGGACATCGGGTTTCGTGGGGATATACGAGCAGTACTTC.

This clonotype has only a few counts. CDR3 loop: CASSPRTGPWPPLHF. CDR3 nucleotide sequence: TGTGCCAGCAGCCCCCGGACAGGCCCCTGGCCACCCCTCCACTTT. This chain joins TRBV9 and TRBJ1-6, with 7 bases that match TRBD1. The CDR3 length is 15 residues. V lost 4 bases to trimming and J lost 11 bases; unmatched junction nucleotides: 12. Germline assignment: CDR1 SGDLS and CDR2 YYNGEE.

This clonotype was seen at least ten times. The CDR3 is CASSLGSGSGELFF. DNA of the CDR3: TGTGCCAGCAGTCTAGGCTCTGGTTCCGGGGAGCTGTTTTTT. V gene TRBV7-9 combines with J gene TRBJ2-2, with D unclear. The CDR3 length is 14 residues. From germline, CDR1 is SEHNR and CDR2 FQNEAQ (reference sequence). The V end was cut by 6 bases, the J end by 6 bases, with 14 bases between.